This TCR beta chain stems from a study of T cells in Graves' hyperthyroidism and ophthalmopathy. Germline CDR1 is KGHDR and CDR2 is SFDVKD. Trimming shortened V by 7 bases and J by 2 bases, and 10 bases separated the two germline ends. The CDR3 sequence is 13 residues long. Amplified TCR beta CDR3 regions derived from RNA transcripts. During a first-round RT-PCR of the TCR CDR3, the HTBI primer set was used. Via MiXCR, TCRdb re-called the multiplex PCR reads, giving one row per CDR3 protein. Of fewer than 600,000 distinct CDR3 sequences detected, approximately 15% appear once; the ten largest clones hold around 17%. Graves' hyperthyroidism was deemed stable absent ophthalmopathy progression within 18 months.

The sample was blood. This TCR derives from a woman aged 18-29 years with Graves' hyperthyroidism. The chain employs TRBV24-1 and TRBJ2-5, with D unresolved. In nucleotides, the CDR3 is TGTGCCACCAGGAGATCCTCTCAAGAGACCCAGTACTTC. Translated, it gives CATRRSSQETQYF.